A selection of T cell receptor beta chains follows, all from one sample in a study of Graves' ophthalmopathy and Graves' hyperthyroidism. TCRdb passed the multiplex PCR reads through MiXCR, listing each CDR3 protein once. The data hold about 380,000 distinct CDR3 sequences, with 15% to 17% observed a single time. Sequencing input: peripheral blood. These receptors all come from a young woman with stable Graves' hyperthyroidism. CDR3s include the opening cysteine and the closing phenylalanine or tryptophan. D genes are given only for firm matches. Clone size, where shown, is once, few, many, or a class for clones that have expanded.

clone size	J gene	D gene	V gene	CDR3 protein	CDR3 DNA
many	TRBJ2-7	TRBD1	TRBV6-5	CASSYGQGASYEQYF	TGTGCCAGCAGTTACGGGCAGGGGGCTTCCTACGAGCAGTACTTC
many	TRBJ1-2	-	TRBV19	CASSAANYGYTF	TGTGCCAGTAGTGCAGCGAACTATGGCTACACCTTC
few	TRBJ2-7	-	TRBV11-2	CASSRFQGLEQYF	TGTGCCAGCAGCCGTTTCCAGGGTTTAGAGCAGTACTTC
-	TRBJ1-1	TRBD1	TRBV7-9	CASSWTGMNTEAFF	TGTGCCAGCAGTTGGACAGGTATGAACACTGAAGCTTTCTTT
many	TRBJ1-2	TRBD1	TRBV7-3	CASSLNEGASGYTF	TGTGCCAGCAGCTTGAATGAGGGGGCATCTGGCTACACCTTC
many	TRBJ1-1	-	TRBV12-3/TRBV12-4	CASIYDGLTEAFF	TGTGCCAGCATCTATGACGGGCTCACTGAAGCTTTCTTT
few	TRBJ2-5	TRBD1	TRBV5-1	CASSTLRGRAPKETQYF	TGCGCCAGCAGCACCCTAAGGGGGCGAGCGCCTAAAGAGACCCAGTACTTC
many	TRBJ2-7	TRBD2	TRBV11-2	CASSPLRGGKEAYEQYF	TGTGCCAGCAGCCCCCTCCGGGGAGGGAAGGAGGCCTACGAGCAGTACTTC
many	TRBJ1-2	-	TRBV6-1	CASSSRGHLEGYTF	TGTGCCAGCAGCTCCCGGGGACACCTTGAAGGCTACACCTTC
-	TRBJ1-6	-	TRBV28	CASSRTWRVGDSPLHF	TGTGCCAGCAGCAGGACCTGGCGTGTGGGGGATTCACCCCTCCACTTT
few	TRBJ1-2	TRBD1	TRBV9	CASRRTGGAYGYTF	TGTGCCAGCCGTAGGACAGGGGGCGCCTATGGCTACACCTTC
many	TRBJ1-5	-	TRBV12-5	CASGFPRGDSNQPQHF	TGTGCTAGTGGTTTCCCCCGGGGGGACAGCAATCAGCCCCAGCATTTT
-	TRBJ2-7	-	TRBV2	CASNQGFRYEQYF	TGTGCCAGCAATCAAGGGTTTAGATACGAGCAGTACTTC
many	TRBJ1-2	TRBD1	TRBV12-3/TRBV12-4	CASRETGTGGADYGYTF	TGTGCCAGCAGAGAGACCGGGACAGGGGGCGCCGACTATGGCTACACCTTC
many	TRBJ1-1	-	TRBV20-1	CSAFSPEGGTEAFF	TGCAGTGCTTTCTCTCCAGAAGGGGGTACTGAAGCTTTCTTT
many	TRBJ1-2	TRBD1	TRBV7-9	CASSSGTQGLGYTF	TGTGCCAGCAGCTCCGGCACACAGGGGTTGGGCTACACCTTC
many	TRBJ1-2	-	TRBV28	CASSSPAGGEGGYTF	TGTGCCAGCAGTTCCCCCGCCGGGGGCGAGGGGGGCTACACCTTC
many	TRBJ2-7	TRBD1	TRBV7-6	CASSLETGSYEQYF	TGTGCCAGCAGCTTAGAGACAGGGTCCTACGAGCAGTACTTC
many	TRBJ2-7	TRBD1	TRBV12-3/TRBV12-4	CASSWGQGRDEQYF	TGTGCCAGCAGTTGGGGACAGGGGAGAGACGAGCAGTACTTC
many	TRBJ2-2	-	TRBV12-5	CASGLSYSPGELFF	TGTGCTAGTGGTTTGTCCTACAGCCCCGGGGAGCTGTTTTTT
many	TRBJ1-6	-	TRBV19	CASSIGRVQRSPLHF	TGTGCCAGTAGTATAGGGCGAGTCCAGCGGTCACCCCTCCACTTT
many	TRBJ1-6	-	TRBV20-1	CSARVTGTGDSPLHF	TGCAGTGCTAGGGTAACCGGAACAGGTGATTCACCCCTCCACTTT
many	TRBJ2-7	-	TRBV12-3/TRBV12-4	CASSFALPSSHYEQYF	TGTGCCAGCAGTTTCGCTCTGCCGAGCTCGCACTACGAGCAGTACTTC
-	TRBJ1-1	TRBD1	TRBV15	CATSRDTTGAGSTEAFF	TGTGCCACCAGCAGAGACACGACAGGGGCGGGTAGCACTGAAGCTTTCTTT
many	TRBJ2-2	TRBD2	TRBV6-5	CASSFSGGAGSGELFF	TGTGCCAGCAGTTTTAGCGGGGGGGCAGGGTCCGGGGAGCTGTTTTTT
many	TRBJ1-1	-	TRBV19	CASTHTGLNTEAFF	TGTGCCAGTACCCATACAGGTTTGAACACTGAAGCTTTCTTT
many	TRBJ1-1	-	TRBV14	CARLQGQSTEAFF	TGTGCCAGGTTACAGGGTCAGAGCACTGAAGCTTTCTTT
many	TRBJ1-2	TRBD1	TRBV12-3/TRBV12-4	CASSWGQGSYGYTF	TGTGCCAGCAGCTGGGGACAGGGTTCCTATGGCTACACCTTC
many	TRBJ1-5	-	TRBV20-1	CSARKGENSNQPQHF	TGCAGTGCTAGGAAGGGGGAAAATAGCAATCAGCCCCAGCATTTT
many	TRBJ2-5	-	TRBV25-1	CASSEGGHPAQETQYF	TGTGCCAGCAGTGAAGGGGGACACCCGGCCCAAGAGACCCAGTACTTC